This T cell receptor beta chain was observed in a study of T cells after yellow fever vaccination. As regards this clonotype: Its cognate antigen is unknown.

Germline CDR1 MNHEY, CDR2 SVGEGT. Trimming removed 2 bases from V and 2 bases from J, with 4 bases in between. The CDR3 totals 12 residues. Study-level results: The secondary response was weaker but peaked faster, day 5 versus 15. The booster response re-showed most primary clones: more than 95% CD4, approximately 90% CD8.

TCR cDNA was made by 5'RACE template switching, adding a universal primer site and UMIs. In TCRdb, the 5' RACE reads were re-called with MiXCR into one record per CDR3 protein. The table records approximately 350,000 distinct CDR3 sequences, 11% of them present only once. The starting material was PBMCs, obtained on the day of the first yellow fever vaccination. The receptor was isolated from a man between 18 and 29 years old who received the YFV17D yellow fever vaccine. The chain employs TRBV6-2 or TRBV6-3 and TRBJ2-7; D gene uncertain. CDR3 DNA sequence: TGTGCCAGCAGTTACATGGCCTACGAGCAGTACTTC. Translating gives CASSYMAYEQYF.